These 10 T cell receptor beta chains came from one sample sequenced in a study of cytomegalovirus exposure and HLA in healthy donors (dated by TCRdb to 2017 to 2019). The library relied on the immunoSEQ multiplex PCR assay. For the multiplex PCR, a mixture combining 60 forward primers for TCR Vbeta segments and 13 reverse primers for TCR Jbeta segments was used. TCRdb holds this immuneACCESS table with in-frame rearrangements only. Some clones are missing; in checked studies, unresolved V genes explain under half, and the rest has no known cause. This sample holds 110,000 to 150,000 clones; 80% were observed only once. The leading ten clones occupy about 2.2% of the sample. Sequencing input: PBMCs. These TCRs come from a young man in good health and CMV-seronegative.

This chain connects TRBV5-1 to TRBJ1-5, with a weak D call TRBD1 (5 bases). CDR3 length: 19 amino acids. Germline assignment: CDR1 SGHRS and CDR2 YFSETQ. Trimming stripped 4 bases from V and 4 bases from J, with 27 bases between. This chain's CDR3 is CASSQIYQSDRPVNQPQHF. CDR3 coding DNA: TGCGCCAGCAGCCAAATTTACCAGTCCGACAGACCCGTTAATCAGCCCCAGCATTTT.

This clone showed up just once. V gene TRBV10-3 combines with J gene TRBJ2-5; 7 bases agree with TRBD2. With 2 bases clipped from V and 5 bases from J, the junction kept 8 bases outside the gene matches. Germline V gives CDR1 ENHRY, CDR2 SYGVKD. This CDR3 contains 15 residues. This chain's CDR3 is CAISEGAGEVETQYF. CDR3 nucleotide sequence: TGTGCCATCAGTGAGGGGGCGGGAGAGGTCGAGACCCAGTACTTC.

The chain carries TRBV6-1 and TRBJ2-7; 8 bases align to TRBD1. CDR1 is MNHNS, CDR2 SASEGT, per germline. The CDR3 is made up of 17 amino acids. Germline trimming cut 4 bases from V and 2 bases from J; bases unmatched to any gene: 13. In DNA form, the CDR3 reads TGTGCCAGCAGTGTGAGAATGGGACAGGTTTCCCCCTACGAGCAGTACTTC. Translating it yields CASSVRMGQVSPYEQYF.

This clone has just a few counts. V is TRBV28 and J is TRBJ1-1; no reliable D call. The CDR3 extends over 11 amino acids. V was clipped by 8 bases and J by 0 bases, with 4 bases between them. The germline CDR1 and CDR2 sequences are MDHEN and SYDVKM. The CDR3 DNA sequence: TGTGCCAGCGAGATGAACACTGAAGCTTTCTTT. This codes for CASEMNTEAFF.

J is TRBJ2-5 and V is TRBV5-4; D gene ambiguous. This CDR3 has 13 amino acids. V dropped 3 bases and J dropped 5 bases, with 11 bases sitting between them. The germline V gene has CDR1 SGHNT and CDR2 YYREEE (reference sequence). The CDR3 reads CASSSHLSETQYF. CDR3 in DNA: TGTGCCAGCAGCTCCCACTTGTCGGAGACCCAGTACTTC.

Remarks on this clone: Compared with germline, one end of the junction differs, possibly owing to a read error. The CDR3: CASSLAQGFNYGYPF. The CDR3 DNA is TGCGCCAGCAGCTTGGCACAGGGGTTTAACTATGGCTACCCCTTC. The chain carries TRBV5-1 and TRBJ1-2, with 7 nucleotides matching TRBD1. Germline-derived CDR1 and CDR2 are SGHRS and YFSETQ. This CDR3 has 15 residues.

J is TRBJ2-7 and V is TRBV28; D may be TRBD2 (5 bases). CDR3 length: 14 residues. V shed 4 bases and J shed 3 bases, with 13 bases lying between them. Looked up from germline, CDR1 is MDHEN and CDR2 is SYDVKM. The CDR3 nucleotides read TGTGCCAGCAGTTCACCCCTCGGGATCTACGAGCAGTACTTC. It yields the protein CASSSPLGIYEQYF.

This clone was counted only a few times. This chain joins TRBV5-6 and TRBJ1-1; 12 bases are shared with TRBD1. Losses at the gene ends were 3 bases for V and 3 bases for J; bases not matched to a gene: 9. The CDR3 extends over 17 amino acids. CDR1 SGHDT and CDR2 YYEEEE come from the germline V gene. The CDR3 DNA reads TGTGCCAGCAGCTGGGGGACAGGGGGCATTAAGGACACTGAAGCTTTCTTT. Residues: CASSWGTGGIKDTEAFF.

This clone has just one count. The chain uses TRBV19 and TRBJ2-7, with 8 bases identical to TRBD1. Germline V gives CDR1 LNHDA, CDR2 SQIVND (reference sequence). This CDR3 region has 14 residues. V was clipped by 3 bases and J by 7 bases; unmatched bases: 8. The CDR3 DNA follows: TGTGCCAGTAGTATTTATCAGGGGGCGAGGGAGCAGTACTTC. It encodes CASSIYQGAREQYF.

The chain carries TRBV2 and TRBJ1-2; no clear D gene. With 1 base removed from V and 1 base from J, the gap between germline ends came to 7 bases. The CDR3 contains 14 residues. Germline CDR1 is SNHLY and CDR2 is FYNNEI. This CDR3 reads CASSEGLNNYGYTF. DNA for the CDR3: TGTGCCAGCAGTGAAGGGCTCAATAACTATGGCTACACCTTC.